The clone carrying this T cell receptor (beta chain) was seen many times. The antigen is not known. This entry belongs to a study of human T cells and chemical hapten exposure. Findings of the study overall: There was a positive correlation between PT1 expanded TCR counts and patch test score.

Time point: patch test 2, 6 weeks after DPC sensitization. Treatment in this sample: therapeutic diphenylcyclopropenone sensitization with weekly scalp DPC. Blood was collected ahead of every patch test applied. In the authors' workflow: Samples had a median of around 91,000 TCRs, ranging about 20,000 to 700,000. TCRdb re-called the RACE reads with MiXCR, one entry per CDR3 protein. The V and J calls, along with clone size, are taken from TCRdb and not from the paper's own processing. This sample has some 45,000 distinct CDR3 sequences; approximately 9% occur once, and the top ten carry over 12%. The CDR3 sequence is 16 residues long. V shed 1 base and J 3 bases; nucleotides not matched to a gene: 5. Looked up from germline, CDR1 is LGHNA and CDR2 is YSLEER.

This rearrangement joins TRBV4-3 to TRBJ1-4; 7 bases align to TRBD1. The input for sequencing was whole blood, taken in connection with sensitization to the hapten diphenylcyclopropenone (DPC). This clonotype was obtained from a middle-aged woman with alopecia areata. Some clones in this sample may be carry-over from other donors' samples. CDR3 region: CASSQGQGGANEKLFF. CDR3 DNA sequence: TGCGCCAGCAGCCAAGGCCAGGGGGGAGCTAATGAAAAACTGTTTTTT.